These T cell receptor beta chains were read from a single sample in a study of T cells in Graves' hyperthyroidism and ophthalmopathy. TCRdb re-called the multiplex PCR reads through MiXCR, storing one row per CDR3 protein. The sample gives about 350,000 distinct CDR3 sequences, about a sixth of which show up once; roughly a third is in the top ten. Sequenced: blood. These TCRs come from a woman in her twenties or thirties with Graves' hyperthyroidism that later progressed to Graves' ophthalmopathy. Both conserved end residues are part of each CDR3. The D gene is left open where the match is weak. Size is stated for part of the rows, as once, few or many counts, or as a class when the clone is expanded.

size: many; J: TRBJ2-1; D: -; V: TRBV5-1; DNA: TGCGCCAGCAGCTTAGATACTGCTGAGCAGTTCTTC; CDR3: CASSLDTAEQFF
size: once; J: TRBJ2-3; D: -; V: TRBV7-9; DNA: TGTGCCAGCAGCTTGGGGCTAAGACCCACAGATACGCAGTATTTT; CDR3: CASSLGLRPTDTQYF
size: -; J: TRBJ2-1; D: -; V: TRBV15; DNA: TGTGCCACCAGCAGAGATTGCAATGAGCAGTTCTTC; CDR3: CATSRDCNEQFF
size: -; J: TRBJ2-7; D: TRBD1; V: TRBV5-1; DNA: TGCGCCAGCAGCTTGGACAGGGGGCTGACCTACGAGCAGTACTTC; CDR3: CASSLDRGLTYEQYF
size: many; J: TRBJ1-2; D: -; V: TRBV29-1; DNA: TGCAGCGTTGAAGTGGGGGGCTATGGCTACACCTTC; CDR3: CSVEVGGYGYTF
size: many; J: TRBJ2-5; D: -; V: TRBV7-9; DNA: TGTGCCAGCAGTTCCCCTGGAGAGACCCAGTACTTC; CDR3: CASSSPGETQYF
size: -; J: TRBJ2-1; D: -; V: TRBV27; DNA: TGTGCCAGCGGTTTGCGAGGCGCCTCCTACAATGAGCAGTTCTTC; CDR3: CASGLRGASYNEQFF
size: -; J: TRBJ2-1; D: TRBD1; V: TRBV28; DNA: TGTGCCAGCAGTTTAGTTGGGACAGGGGGCAATGAGCAGTTCTTC; CDR3: CASSLVGTGGNEQFF
size: -; J: TRBJ2-7; D: TRBD2; V: TRBV15; DNA: TGTGCCACCAGCAGAGCTAGCGGAGGAAGCTCCTACGAGCAGTACTTC; CDR3: CATSRASGGSSYEQYF
size: many; J: TRBJ2-2; D: TRBD1; V: TRBV11-2; DNA: TGTGCCAGCAGCCCAGGGACAGGGGTGAGGACCGGGGAGCTGTTTTTT; CDR3: CASSPGTGVRTGELFF
size: -; J: TRBJ1-1; D: -; V: TRBV29-1; DNA: TGCAGCGTTATACGGGGAGAGAACACTGAAGCTTTCTTT; CDR3: CSVIRGENTEAFF
size: once; J: TRBJ1-1; D: TRBD1; V: TRBV5-1; DNA: TGCGCCAGCAGCTCCAGAGCTGGGGGGACAGGGAGGACTGAAGCTTTCTTT; CDR3: CASSSRAGGTGRTEAFF
size: once; J: TRBJ2-2; D: -; V: TRBV4-1; DNA: TGCGCCAGCAGCCAAGAAGGGGCCCAAACCGGGGAGCTGTTTTTT; CDR3: CASSQEGAQTGELFF
size: -; J: TRBJ2-1; D: -; V: TRBV19; DNA: TGTGCCAGTAGTATAGAAGGGAACTCCTACAATGAGCAGTTCTTC; CDR3: CASSIEGNSYNEQFF
size: many; J: TRBJ2-7; D: -; V: TRBV20-1; DNA: TGCAGTGCCGCCGAACAGGACTACGAGCAGTACTTC; CDR3: CSAAEQDYEQYF
size: -; J: TRBJ2-2; D: -; V: TRBV7-2; DNA: TGTGCCAGCAGCTTACCAGCGACCGGGGAGCTGTTTTTT; CDR3: CASSLPATGELFF
size: many; J: TRBJ1-1; D: -; V: TRBV6-1; DNA: TGTGCCAGCAGTGAGAGTCGGATGAACACTGAAGCTTTCTTT; CDR3: CASSESRMNTEAFF
size: many; J: TRBJ2-2; D: TRBD2; V: TRBV12-3/TRBV12-4; DNA: TGTGCCAGCAGTTTAGGGACTAGCGGCGGGGAGCTGTTTTTT; CDR3: CASSLGTSGGELFF
size: many; J: TRBJ1-2; D: TRBD1; V: TRBV25-1; DNA: TGTGCCAGCTTCAGCACAGGGGGGAACTATGGCTACACCTTC; CDR3: CASFSTGGNYGYTF
size: many; J: TRBJ2-1; D: -; V: TRBV18; DNA: TGTGCCAGCTCACCCCTAGGACAGAGCTCCTACAATGAGCAGTTCTTC; CDR3: CASSPLGQSSYNEQFF
size: many; J: TRBJ2-1; D: -; V: TRBV7-8; DNA: TGTGCCAGCAGCTTTCAGAACGACAATGAGCAGTTCTTC; CDR3: CASSFQNDNEQFF
size: many; J: TRBJ1-2; D: -; V: TRBV6-1; DNA: TGTGCCAGCAACCCCTCGAGGCAAGGGAGCAACTATGGCTACACCTTC; CDR3: CASNPSRQGSNYGYTF
size: -; J: TRBJ2-2; D: -; V: TRBV7-2; DNA: TGTGCCAACACATGGCCCAACACCGGGGAGCTGTTTTTT; CDR3: CANTWPNTGELFF
size: many; J: TRBJ2-1; D: -; V: TRBV11-2; DNA: TGTGCCAGCAGCTCAAGATGGGGTCACGCGAGCTCCTACAATGAGCAGTTCTTC; CDR3: CASSSRWGHASSYNEQFF
size: -; J: TRBJ2-3; D: -; V: TRBV4-1; DNA: TGCGCCAGCAGCCAAGGCCAGGGTTTTGGAGATACGCAGTATTTT; CDR3: CASSQGQGFGDTQYF
size: -; J: TRBJ1-1; D: -; V: TRBV28; DNA: TGTGCCAGCAGTTTAACAAGTGATAACACTGAAGCTTTCTTT; CDR3: CASSLTSDNTEAFF
size: many; J: TRBJ2-6; D: TRBD2; V: TRBV19; DNA: TGTGCCAGTAGCAGGGCGGGGGGCTCTGGGGCCAACGTCCTGACTTTC; CDR3: CASSRAGGSGANVLTF
size: many; J: TRBJ2-5; D: -; V: TRBV15; DNA: TGTGCCACCAGCCCCCTGGTTGACGGGGAGACCCAGTACTTC; CDR3: CATSPLVDGETQYF
size: -; J: TRBJ1-4; D: -; V: TRBV7-9; DNA: TGTGCCAGCAGCCGAGGGGGGGTCGGCGAAAAACTGTTTTTT; CDR3: CASSRGGVGEKLFF
size: many; J: TRBJ2-2; D: -; V: TRBV10-3; DNA: TGTGCCATCAGTGATGTCGGGATGTTAATCACCGGGGAGCTGTTTTTT; CDR3: CAISDVGMLITGELFF
size: few; J: TRBJ2-7; D: -; V: TRBV30; DNA: TGTGCCTGGAGTGGAGGGCTTTTAGCGGTGGGGTACGAGCAGTACTTC; CDR3: CAWSGGLLAVGYEQYF
size: -; J: TRBJ2-5; D: -; V: TRBV12-3/TRBV12-4; DNA: TGTGCCAGCAGTTTGTCCCCAGCTCAAGAGACCCAGTACTTC; CDR3: CASSLSPAQETQYF
size: -; J: TRBJ2-1; D: TRBD1; V: TRBV7-2; DNA: TGTGCCAGCAGCTTAGATACAGGGGGCCACCACAATGAGCAGTTCTTC; CDR3: CASSLDTGGHHNEQFF
size: many; J: TRBJ2-5; D: TRBD2; V: TRBV2; DNA: TGTGCCAGCAGTCTGAGCGGGGGGCAAGAGACCCAGTACTTC; CDR3: CASSLSGGQETQYF
size: many; J: TRBJ2-1; D: TRBD2; V: TRBV24-1; DNA: TGTGCCACCAGTGCCGGGACTAGATATTCCTCCTACAATGAGCAGTTCTTC; CDR3: CATSAGTRYSSYNEQFF
size: many; J: TRBJ2-2; D: TRBD2; V: TRBV30; DNA: TGTGCCTGGCGCGAACTAGCGGGTCTCACCGGGGAGCTGTTTTTT; CDR3: CAWRELAGLTGELFF
size: -; J: TRBJ1-1; D: -; V: TRBV29-1; DNA: TGCAGCGCTCAGGTGGACACTGAAGCTTTCTTT; CDR3: CSAQVDTEAFF
size: many; J: TRBJ1-2; D: -; V: TRBV10-3; DNA: TGTGCCATCAGTCCTCGGGACCGCGCTAACTATGGCTACACCTTC; CDR3: CAISPRDRANYGYTF
size: many; J: TRBJ1-5; D: TRBD1; V: TRBV6-2/TRBV6-3; DNA: TGTGCCAGCAGTTACTTGGGACAGGGGGCCCCCTTAAGCAATCAGCCCCAGCATTTT; CDR3: CASSYLGQGAPLSNQPQHF
size: -; J: TRBJ2-5; D: TRBD2; V: TRBV5-1; DNA: TGCGCCAGCAGCTTGGGGGGGACTAGCGGAGACCAAGAGACCCAGTACTTC; CDR3: CASSLGGTSGDQETQYF
size: -; J: TRBJ2-7; D: -; V: TRBV24-1; DNA: TGTGCCACCAGTAAAGGGGCAGCCTACGAGCAGTACTTC; CDR3: CATSKGAAYEQYF
size: many; J: TRBJ1-1; D: -; V: TRBV29-1; DNA: TGCAGCGTTGAAGTCCCGGATGAGAGAACTGAAGCTTTCTTT; CDR3: CSVEVPDERTEAFF